This T cell receptor beta chain was captured by sequencing in a study of blood T cell repertoires in COVID-19. The overall study: Acute-phase and convalescent COVID-19 samples originated in the United States, Italy and Spain.

Authors' data handling: Reference gene primer amplification in the assay estimated nucleated cell counts. TCRdb's table, derived via immunoSEQ multiplex PCR, lists solely in-frame clones and lacks some. That table is the source of V, J and clone size, and D and trimming were worked out from the DNA. The top ten clones hold around 3.1% of a sample with 45,000 to 60,000 clones, about 91% of them seen once. J lost 8 bases, V lost 5 bases, and 9 bases had no gene match. CDR3 size: 15 residues. Germline CDR1 reads LGHDT; CDR2 reads YNNKEL (reference sequence). The material sequenced was peripheral blood. The receptor comes from a man in his fifties with acute or convalescent COVID-19. This chain links TRBV3-1 (or the pseudogene TRBV3-2) with TRBJ1-2; the match to TRBD1 covers 12 bases. The CDR3 loop is CASSFRDRGHRGYTF. Written as DNA, the CDR3 is TGTGCCAGCAGCTTCCGGGACAGGGGGCATCGGGGCTACACCTTC.